This TCR beta chain was identified during a study of cytomegalovirus exposure and HLA in healthy donors. This clone was observed a few times. Antigen specificity is unknown. Other nucleotide sequences in the sample specify the same CDR3. The V end lost 0 bases, the J end lost 2 bases, and 7 bases lay between the germline ends. This CDR3 has 14 amino acids. The V gene's germline CDR1 is MNHNY and CDR2 SVGAGI (reference sequence). General study points: What a later analysis reportedly showed was that an Asian-associated ancestry cluster had fewer N-insertions than the roughly 700-donor mean. In most subjects, TCR beta sequences reportedly gave accurate predictions of HLA-A and HLA-B alleles.

The PCR had 60 Vbeta and 13 Jbeta primers. Assay used: immunoSEQ multiplex PCR; TCRdb lists only in-frame clones, some missing. The sample has around 130,000 clones, less than 85% seen once. The chain has TRBV6-6 and TRBJ1-2; weak D call: TRBD1 (5 bases). This sequence was found in a male donor in good health and CMV-seronegative. Sequencing was done on a sample of PBMCs. DNA of the CDR3: TGTGCCAGCAGTTACTCCGCAGGGAACTATGGCTACACCTTC. Residues: CASSYSAGNYGYTF.